The next 13 T cell receptor beta chains were all read from a single sample in a study of T cell changes during pregnancy in multiple sclerosis. Sequencing used immunoSEQ multiplex PCR; TCRdb keeps in-frame clones, though not all of them. Of 65,000 to 95,000 clones listed, roughly 94% are singletons. The sample was peripheral blood, taken in the second trimester of pregnancy. These receptors were obtained from a female donor in good health, enrolled as a control in a pregnancy study.

The chain carries TRBV2 and TRBJ2-3; TRBD2 might be the D (6 bases). This CDR3 contains 16 residues. The V and J ends lost 3 bases and 5 bases respectively, with 18 bases between them. Germline CDR1 is SNHLY and CDR2 is FYNNEI. The CDR3 loop reads CASSDPSALTGDTQYF. Here the CDR3 DNA reads TGTGCCAGCAGTGACCCTAGCGCCTTGACGGGAGATACGCAGTATTTT.

The J gene is TRBJ2-1, the V gene TRBV6-6; the match to TRBD2 covers 9 bases. Per germline, CDR1 MNHNY and CDR2 SVGAGI (reference sequence). Trimming removed 7 bases from V and 7 bases from J; junction bases left unmatched: 11. CDR3 length: 15 residues. The CDR3 nucleotides read TGTGCCAGCACTCTAACTAGCGGGTCATCAAATGAGCAGTTCTTC. This gives the protein CASTLTSGSSNEQFF.

The V call is TRBV28, the J call TRBJ2-5, with a weak D call TRBD1 (6 bases). CDR1 and CDR2 from the germline V gene are MDHEN and SYDVKM. The CDR3 sequence is 13 residues long. The V gene lost 3 bases and the J gene lost 7 bases, with 12 bases spanning the gap. CDR3 bases: TGTGCCAGCAGTTTTAGGGGGAGACGGACCCAGTACTTC. Translation gives CASSFRGRRTQYF.

The V call is TRBV2, the J call TRBJ1-5; D gene unclear. V dropped 3 bases and J dropped 6 bases, with 9 bases sitting between them. Germline values: CDR1 SNHLY, CDR2 FYNNEI. CDR3 size: 13 residues. CDR3 DNA sequence: TGTGCCAGCAGTGATTACCTGAGTCAGCCCCAGCATTTT. Translation: CASSDYLSQPQHF.

The V gene is TRBV28, the J gene TRBJ2-7; possible D gene TRBD1, 6 bases. The V gene lost 7 bases and the J gene lost 4 bases, with 17 bases spanning the gap. In germline, CDR1 is MDHEN, CDR2 SYDVKM. The CDR3 is 14 residues long. The DNA for the CDR3 is TGTGCCAGCACTCCCGACCAGGGGTCATACGAGCAGTACTTC. Translated, it gives CASTPDQGSYEQYF. The full variable domain, completed using reference TRBV28 and TRBJ2-7, is DVKVTQSSRYLVKRTGEKVFLECVQDMDHENMFWYRQDPGLGLRLIYFSYDVKMKEKGDIPEGYSVSREKKERFSLILESASTNQTSMYLCASTPDQGSYEQYFGPGTRLTVT.

The chain carries TRBV5-1 and TRBJ2-5; D is perhaps TRBD2 (5 bases). V was trimmed by 1 base and J by 2 bases, leaving 15 bases between them. The length of the CDR3 is 16 residues. Germline-derived CDR1 and CDR2 are SGHRS and YFSETQ. CDR3 DNA sequence: TGCGCCAGCAGCTTGTCGGAGGTAGCAAGGCAAGAGACCCAGTACTTC. Protein sequence: CASSLSEVARQETQYF.

V usage is TRBV9 and J usage is TRBJ2-1; TRBD2 agrees at 15 bases. The CDR3 has 18 amino acids. V lost 4 bases to trimming and J lost 6 bases; unmatched junction nucleotides: 11. The germline CDR1 and CDR2 sequences are SGDLS and YYNGEE. CDR3 protein: CASSPLGTSGRRSNEQFF. The CDR3 region has the DNA TGTGCCAGCAGCCCCCTCGGGACTAGCGGGAGGAGGAGCAATGAGCAGTTCTTC.

This sequence joins TRBV19 and TRBJ2-7; possible D gene TRBD2, 6 bases. Trimming removed 6 bases from V and 4 bases from J, with 19 bases in between. Per the germline V gene, CDR1 is LNHDA and CDR2 is SQIVND (reference sequence). The CDR3 totals 15 residues. The CDR3 DNA follows: TGTGCCAGTAGGGGGTCCAAGGGAGGAAAGTACGAGCAGTACTTC. This codes for CASRGSKGGKYEQYF. Looking up the rest from reference TRBV19 and TRBJ2-7 gives the full variable domain: DGGITQSPKYLFRKEGQNVTLSCEQNLNHDAMYWYRQDPGQGLRLIYYSQIVNDFQKGDIAEGYSVSREKKESFPLTVTSAQKNPTAFYLCASRGSKGGKYEQYFGPGTRLTVT.

The chain employs TRBV6-5 and TRBJ2-7; TRBD2 might be the D (5 bases). Germline V gives CDR1 MNHEY, CDR2 SVGAGI. Between the trimmed V and J ends, which lost 6 bases and 5 bases, there was a span of 8 bases. This CDR3 spans 11 amino acids. This CDR3 reads CASRAGNEQYF. For the CDR3, the DNA is TGTGCCAGCAGGGCCGGGAACGAGCAGTACTTC.

The V gene is TRBV27, the J gene TRBJ2-5; 15 bases are a match to TRBD2. This CDR3 is 19 amino acids long. Germline V gene sequence: CDR1 MNHEY, CDR2 SMNVEV (reference sequence). Unmatched junction bases numbered 10, after V lost 5 bases and J lost 0 bases. In DNA, the CDR3 is TGTGCCAGCAGTGACGGACTAGCGGGAGGGCCGAGGAACCAAGAGACCCAGTACTTC. This translates into CASSDGLAGGPRNQETQYF.

CDR3 in DNA: TGCGCCAGCAGCCTGGGGACTAGCGCTAGCACAGATACGCAGTATTTT. It encodes CASSLGTSASTDTQYF. This chain joins TRBV5-1 and TRBJ2-3, with 10 bases identical to TRBD2. With V trimmed by 4 bases and J by 0 bases, 5 bases remained unmatched. Germline CDR1 reads SGHRS; CDR2 reads YFSETQ. The CDR3 has 16 residues.

The CDR3 bases are TGCGCCAGCAGGTCCGGGACAGGGACGACCTACGAGCAGTACTTC. This codes for CASRSGTGTTYEQYF. The genes are TRBV5-1 and TRBJ2-7; TRBD1 matches at 9 bases. Germline V lookup: CDR1 SGHRS, CDR2 YFSETQ. V dropped 5 bases and J dropped 2; count of bases not matched to a gene: 8. The CDR3 spans 15 residues.

This chain uses TRBV5-1 with TRBJ2-3, with 16 bases that match TRBD2. The germline V gene has CDR1 SGHRS and CDR2 YFSETQ. The CDR3 loop spans 15 amino acids. With 4 bases clipped from V and 9 bases from J, the junction kept 5 bases outside the gene matches. Written as DNA, the CDR3 is TGCGCCAGCAGCGCCGGGACTAGCGGGAGGGCAACGCAGTATTTT. Translation: CASSAGTSGRATQYF.